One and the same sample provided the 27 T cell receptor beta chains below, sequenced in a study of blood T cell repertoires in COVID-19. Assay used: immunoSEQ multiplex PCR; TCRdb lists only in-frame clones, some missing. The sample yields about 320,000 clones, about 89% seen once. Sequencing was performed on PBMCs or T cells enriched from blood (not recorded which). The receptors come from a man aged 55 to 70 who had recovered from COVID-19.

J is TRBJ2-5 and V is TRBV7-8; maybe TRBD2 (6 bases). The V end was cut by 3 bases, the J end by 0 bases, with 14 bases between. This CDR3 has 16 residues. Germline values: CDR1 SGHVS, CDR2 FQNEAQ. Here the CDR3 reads CASSLAGLVNQETQYF. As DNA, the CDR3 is TGTGCCAGCAGCTTGGCGGGACTGGTGAACCAAGAGACCCAGTACTTC. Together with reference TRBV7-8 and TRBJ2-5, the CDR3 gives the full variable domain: GAGVSQSPRYKVAKRGQDVALRCDPISGHVSLFWYQQALGQGPEFLTYFQNEAQLDKSGLPSDRFFAERPEGSVSTLKIQRTQQEDSAVYLCASSLAGLVNQETQYFGPGTRLLVL.

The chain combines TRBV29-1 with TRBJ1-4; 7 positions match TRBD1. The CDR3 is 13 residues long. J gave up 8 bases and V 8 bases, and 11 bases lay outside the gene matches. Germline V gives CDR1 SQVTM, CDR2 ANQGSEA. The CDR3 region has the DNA TGCAGCTACCGTACAGGGGTAGGAGAAAAACTGTTTTTT. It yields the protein CSYRTGVGEKLFF.

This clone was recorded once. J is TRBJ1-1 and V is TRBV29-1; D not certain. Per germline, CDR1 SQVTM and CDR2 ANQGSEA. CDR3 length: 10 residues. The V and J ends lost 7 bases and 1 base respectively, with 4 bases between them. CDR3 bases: TGCAGCGCTCAGAACACTGAAGCTTTCTTT. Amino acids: CSAQNTEAFF.

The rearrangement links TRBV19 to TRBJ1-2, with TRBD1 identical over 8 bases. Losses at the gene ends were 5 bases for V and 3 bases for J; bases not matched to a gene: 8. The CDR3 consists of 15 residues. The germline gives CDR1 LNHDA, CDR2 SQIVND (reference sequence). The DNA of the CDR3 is TGTGCCAGTAGTCTGAACCCGACAGGGGACTATGGCTACACCTTC. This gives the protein CASSLNPTGDYGYTF.

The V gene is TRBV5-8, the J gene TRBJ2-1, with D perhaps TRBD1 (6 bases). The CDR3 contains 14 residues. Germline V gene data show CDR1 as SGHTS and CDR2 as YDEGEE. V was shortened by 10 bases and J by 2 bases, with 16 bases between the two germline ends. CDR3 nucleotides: TGTGCCTACAGGGTTCGTGGCGCCTACAATGAGCAGTTCTTC. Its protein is CAYRVRGAYNEQFF.

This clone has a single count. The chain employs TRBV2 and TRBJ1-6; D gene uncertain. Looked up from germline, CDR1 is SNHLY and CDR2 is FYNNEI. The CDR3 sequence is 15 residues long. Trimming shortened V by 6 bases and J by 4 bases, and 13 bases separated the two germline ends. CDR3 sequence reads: CASRLPGIYNSPLHF. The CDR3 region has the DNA TGTGCCAGCAGGCTACCCGGGATTTATAATTCACCCCTCCACTTT.

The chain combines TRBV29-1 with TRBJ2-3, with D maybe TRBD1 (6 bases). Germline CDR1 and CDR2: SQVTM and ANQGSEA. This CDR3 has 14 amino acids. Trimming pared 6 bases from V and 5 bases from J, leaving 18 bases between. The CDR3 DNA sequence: TGCAGCGTCGCCGACAGGCTTGGGGGAGATACGCAGTATTTT. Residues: CSVADRLGGDTQYF.

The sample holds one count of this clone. The CDR3 DNA follows: TGTGCCAGCAGTCGACTAGCGGGAGAAGAAGAGACCCAGTACTTC. Its translation: CASSRLAGEEETQYF. The chain uses TRBV21-1 and TRBJ2-5; the table calls TRBD2, which could not be checked here. TRBV21-1 is a pseudogene. This CDR3 is built from 15 residues.

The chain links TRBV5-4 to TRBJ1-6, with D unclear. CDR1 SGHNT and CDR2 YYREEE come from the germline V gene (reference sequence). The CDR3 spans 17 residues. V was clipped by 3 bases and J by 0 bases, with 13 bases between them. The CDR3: CASSWGGQSSYNSPLHF. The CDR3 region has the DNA TGTGCCAGCAGCTGGGGAGGGCAAAGCTCCTATAATTCACCCCTCCACTTT. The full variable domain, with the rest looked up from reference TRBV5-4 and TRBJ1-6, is ETGVTQSPTHLIKTRGQQVTLRCSSQSGHNTVSWYQQALGQGPQFIFQYYREEENGRGNFPPRFSGLQFPNYSSELNVNALELDDSALYLCASSWGGQSSYNSPLHFGNGTRLTVT.

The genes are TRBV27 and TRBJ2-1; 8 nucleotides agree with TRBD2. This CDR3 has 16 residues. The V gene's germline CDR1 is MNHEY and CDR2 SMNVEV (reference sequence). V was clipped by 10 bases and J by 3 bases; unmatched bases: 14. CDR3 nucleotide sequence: TGTGCCACCCAATCCGGCGGACTAGCTGGCTACAATGAGCAGTTCTTC. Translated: CATQSGGLAGYNEQFF.

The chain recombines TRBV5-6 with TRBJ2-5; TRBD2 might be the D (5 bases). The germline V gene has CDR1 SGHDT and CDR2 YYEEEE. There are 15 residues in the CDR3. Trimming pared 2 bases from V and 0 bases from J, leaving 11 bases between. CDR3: CASSFEGLYQETQYF. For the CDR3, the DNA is TGTGCCAGCAGCTTCGAGGGTCTGTACCAAGAGACCCAGTACTTC. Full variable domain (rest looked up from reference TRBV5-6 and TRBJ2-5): DAGVTQSPTHLIKTRGQQVTLRCSPKSGHDTVSWYQQALGQGPQFIFQYYEEEERQRGNFPDRFSGHQFPNYSSELNVNALLLGDSALYLCASSFEGLYQETQYFGPGTRLLVL.

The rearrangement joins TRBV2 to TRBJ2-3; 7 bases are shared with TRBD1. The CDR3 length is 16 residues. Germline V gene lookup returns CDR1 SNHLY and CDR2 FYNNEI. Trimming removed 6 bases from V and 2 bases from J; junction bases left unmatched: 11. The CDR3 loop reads CASRATTGLNTDTQYF. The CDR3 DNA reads TGTGCCAGCAGGGCTACGACAGGGTTGAACACAGATACGCAGTATTTT.

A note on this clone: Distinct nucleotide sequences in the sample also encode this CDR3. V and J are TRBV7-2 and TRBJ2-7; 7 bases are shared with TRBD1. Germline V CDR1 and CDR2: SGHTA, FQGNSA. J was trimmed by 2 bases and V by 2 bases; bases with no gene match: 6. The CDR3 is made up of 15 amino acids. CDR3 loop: CASSLTGTATYEQYF. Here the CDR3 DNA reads TGTGCCAGCAGCTTAACCGGGACAGCCACCTACGAGCAGTACTTC.

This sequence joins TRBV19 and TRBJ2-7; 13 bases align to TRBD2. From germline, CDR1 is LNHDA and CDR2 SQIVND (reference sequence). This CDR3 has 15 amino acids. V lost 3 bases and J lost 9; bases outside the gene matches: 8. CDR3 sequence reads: CASSIGTSGRARQYF. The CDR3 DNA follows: TGTGCCAGTAGTATTGGTACTAGCGGGAGGGCCCGGCAGTACTTC.

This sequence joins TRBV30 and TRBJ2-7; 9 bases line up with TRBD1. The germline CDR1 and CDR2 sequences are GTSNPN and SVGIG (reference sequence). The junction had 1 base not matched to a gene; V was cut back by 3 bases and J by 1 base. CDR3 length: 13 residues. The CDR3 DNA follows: TGTGCCTGGAGGGGACAGGGTTCCTACGAGCAGTACTTC. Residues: CAWRGQGSYEQYF.

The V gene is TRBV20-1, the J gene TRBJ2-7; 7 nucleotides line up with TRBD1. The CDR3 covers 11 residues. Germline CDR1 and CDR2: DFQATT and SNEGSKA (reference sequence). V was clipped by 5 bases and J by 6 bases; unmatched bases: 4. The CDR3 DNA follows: TGCAGTGCTTCCAACAGGGGCGAGCAGTACTTC. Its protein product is CSASNRGEQYF.

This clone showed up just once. In nucleotides, the CDR3 is TGCAGCGCCCGTGCAACTAATGAAAAACTGTTTTTT. Protein product: CSARATNEKLFF. This rearrangement joins TRBV29-1 to TRBJ1-4; no firm D call. The ends were cut back, 7 bases at V and 0 bases at J, with 6 bases in the middle. Germline-derived CDR1 and CDR2 are SQVTM and ANQGSEA. The CDR3 consists of 12 residues.

CDR3 bases: TGTGCCAGCAGCTTACGGGGTTCTCGGGGACAGTCCTATGGCTACACCTTC. It is translated as CASSLRGSRGQSYGYTF. This rearrangement joins TRBV7-2 to TRBJ1-2; 7 nucleotides match TRBD1. This CDR3 contains 17 residues. The germline CDR1 and CDR2 sequences are SGHTA and FQGNSA. After removal of 2 bases from V and 4 bases from J, the junction contained 13 bases not matched to a gene.

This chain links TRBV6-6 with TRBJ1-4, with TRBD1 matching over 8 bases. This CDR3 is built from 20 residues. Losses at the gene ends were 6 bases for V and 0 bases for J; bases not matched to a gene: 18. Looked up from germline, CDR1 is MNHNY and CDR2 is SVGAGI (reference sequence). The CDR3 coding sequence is TGTGCCAGCAGCTGGGGGCCGACCGGGACAGGCGGCGCAACTAATGAAAAACTGTTTTTT. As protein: CASSWGPTGTGGATNEKLFF.

CDR3 coding DNA: TGTGCCAGCAGCGTAGGGGCTAGCGGGGGGTACAATGAGCAGTTCTTC. Protein sequence: CASSVGASGGYNEQFF. The chain employs TRBV9 and TRBJ2-1; 11 positions agree with TRBD2. The junction had 3 bases not matched to a gene; V was cut back by 0 bases and J by 4 bases. This CDR3 region has 16 residues. The germline V gene has CDR1 SGDLS and CDR2 YYNGEE.

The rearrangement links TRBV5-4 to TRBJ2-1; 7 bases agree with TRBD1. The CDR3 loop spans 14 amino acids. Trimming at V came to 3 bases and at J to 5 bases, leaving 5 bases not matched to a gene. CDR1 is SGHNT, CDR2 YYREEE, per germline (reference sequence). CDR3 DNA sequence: TGTGCCAGCAGCTCCTCCGGGACAGACAATGAGCAGTTCTTC. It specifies CASSSSGTDNEQFF.

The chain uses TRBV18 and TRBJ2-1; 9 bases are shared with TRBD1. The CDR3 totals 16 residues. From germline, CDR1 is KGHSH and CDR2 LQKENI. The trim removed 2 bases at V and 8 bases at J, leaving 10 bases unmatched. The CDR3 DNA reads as TGTGCCAGCTCACCAGACTCCGGGACAGGGAGAGATGAGCAGTTCTTC. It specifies CASSPDSGTGRDEQFF. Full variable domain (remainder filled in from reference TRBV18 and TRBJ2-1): NAGVMQNPRHLVRRRGQEARLRCSPMKGHSHVYWYRQLPEEGLKFMVYLQKENIIDESGMPKERFSAEFPKEGPSILRIQQVVRGDSAAYFCASSPDSGTGRDEQFFGPGTRLTVL.

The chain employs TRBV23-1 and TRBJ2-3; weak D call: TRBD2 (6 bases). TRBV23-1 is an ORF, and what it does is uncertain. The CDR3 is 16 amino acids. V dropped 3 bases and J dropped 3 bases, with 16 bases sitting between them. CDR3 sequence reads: CASSHMLARVTDTQYF. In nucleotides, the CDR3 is TGCGCCAGCAGTCATATGCTAGCGAGGGTAACAGATACGCAGTATTTT.

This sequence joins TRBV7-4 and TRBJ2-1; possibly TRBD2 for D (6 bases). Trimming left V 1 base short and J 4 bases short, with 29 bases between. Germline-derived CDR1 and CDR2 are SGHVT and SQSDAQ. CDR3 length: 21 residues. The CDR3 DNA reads TGTGCCAGCAGCTTAGTCCCCCAAGTCGTTTGGAGGGAACGACCTTACAATGAGCAGTTCTTC. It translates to CASSLVPQVVWRERPYNEQFF. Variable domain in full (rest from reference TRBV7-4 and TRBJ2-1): GAGVSQSPRYKVAKRGRDVALRCDSISGHVTLYWYRQTLGQGSEVLTYSQSDAQRDKSGRPSGRFSAERPERSVSTLKIQRTEQGDSAVYLCASSLVPQVVWRERPYNEQFFGPGTRLTVL.

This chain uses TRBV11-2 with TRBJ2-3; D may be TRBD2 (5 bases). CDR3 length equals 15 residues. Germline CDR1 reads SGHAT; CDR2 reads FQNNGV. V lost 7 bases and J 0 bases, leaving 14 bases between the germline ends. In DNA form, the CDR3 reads TGTGCCAGCACTCCCTTGGGCGGGAGCACAGATACGCAGTATTTT. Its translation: CASTPLGGSTDTQYF.

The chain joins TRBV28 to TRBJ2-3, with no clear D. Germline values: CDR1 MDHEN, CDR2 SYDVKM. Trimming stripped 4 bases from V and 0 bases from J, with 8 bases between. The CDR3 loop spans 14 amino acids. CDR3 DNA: TGTGCCAGCAGTTCCTACCCGAGCACAGATACGCAGTATTTT. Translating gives CASSSYPSTDTQYF.

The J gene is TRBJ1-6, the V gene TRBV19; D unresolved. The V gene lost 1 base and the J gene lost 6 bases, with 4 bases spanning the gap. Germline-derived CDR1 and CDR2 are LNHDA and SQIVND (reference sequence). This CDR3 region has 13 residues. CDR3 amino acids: CASSIGRNSPLHF. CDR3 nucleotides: TGTGCCAGTAGTATAGGTCGTAATTCACCCCTCCACTTT.